A single sample gave rise to the 5 T cell receptor beta chains below, sequenced in a study of vaccination and CD4 T cells after COVID-19. Treatment indicated: approximately 10-day PBMC culture with coronavirus spike peptide pools or control peptides (ViraFEST assay). Sequenced with the Oncomine TCR Beta short-read assay was DNA taken from cultured CD4+ T cells. A single record per CDR3 protein comes from TCRdb applying MiXCR to the PCR reads. The table shows roughly 16,000 distinct CDR3 sequences, with about 52% occurring only once. Antigen specificity for these receptors is unknown. This material consisted of CD4+ T cells from blood, cultured in vitro, taken before SARS-CoV-2 vaccination. All receptors derive from a human donor who had recovered from COVID-19.

This clonotype has just a few counts. The chain joins TRBV20-1 to TRBJ2-5, with 10 bases fitting TRBD2. J was trimmed by 4 bases and V by 3 bases; bases with no gene match: 8. The germline V gene encodes CDR1 DFQATT and CDR2 SNEGSKA (reference sequence). This CDR3 comprises 15 residues. This CDR3 reads CSARDPAGGRETQYF. The CDR3 region has the DNA TGCAGTGCTAGGGATCCAGCGGGGGGGAGAGAGACCCAGTACTTC.

This chain connects TRBV18 to TRBJ1-6; TRBD1 might be the D (6 bases). The V gene's germline CDR1 is KGHSH and CDR2 LQKENI. V was trimmed by 4 bases and J by 6 bases, leaving 13 bases between them. The CDR3 is 15 residues long. The CDR3 loop is CASSLGQPPNSPLHF. As DNA, the CDR3 is TGTGCCAGCTCACTCGGACAGCCTCCTAATTCACCCCTCCACTTT.

In this sample, this clonotype turned up a few times. The genes are TRBV5-5 and TRBJ1-2; 7 nucleotides line up with TRBD1. The CDR3 has 15 residues. Unmatched junction bases numbered 5, after V lost 1 base and J lost 2 bases. Germline CDR1 reads SGHKS; CDR2 reads YYEKEE (reference sequence). CDR3 in amino acids: CASSLSGGQNYGYTF. DNA for the CDR3: TGTGCCAGCAGCTTGTCGGGGGGACAGAACTATGGCTACACCTTC.

This chain links TRBV2 with TRBJ1-1; D uncertain. From germline, CDR1 is SNHLY and CDR2 FYNNEI. This CDR3 contains 14 residues. Trimming stripped 3 bases from V and 5 bases from J, with 13 bases between. The CDR3 DNA is TGTGCCAGCAGTGATAAGGGAAGGATAACTGAAGCTTTCTTT. Amino acids: CASSDKGRITEAFF.

The rearrangement links TRBV18 to TRBJ1-1; D gene ambiguous. The length of the CDR3 is 14 residues. Per germline, CDR1 KGHSH and CDR2 LQKENI. V lost 3 bases and J lost 5, with 13 bases in between. CDR3 residues: CASSPRPLGTEAFF. As DNA, the CDR3 is TGTGCCAGCTCACCTAGGCCTCTCGGGACTGAAGCTTTCTTT. Full variable domain (rest looked up from reference TRBV18 and TRBJ1-1): NAGVMQNPRHLVRRRGQEARLRCSPMKGHSHVYWYRQLPEEGLKFMVYLQKENIIDESGMPKERFSAEFPKEGPSILRIQQVVRGDSAAYFCASSPRPLGTEAFFGQGTRLTVV.